This T cell receptor beta chain was retrieved from a study of cytomegalovirus exposure and HLA in healthy donors. 13 Jbeta primers and 60 Vbeta primers were used for the PCR. Clones were sequenced by immunoSEQ multiplex PCR, and TCRdb holds only the in-frame ones, with some missing. This repertoire shows roughly 150,000 clones, around 80% found once; its top ten account for approximately 1.5%. The germline V gene has CDR1 SGHTS and CDR2 YDEGEE. This CDR3 spans 15 amino acids. V shed 2 bases and J 7 bases; nucleotides not matched to a gene: 11. The clonotype originates from a male donor in good health and CMV-seronegative. The specimen was PBMCs. V and J are TRBV5-8 and TRBJ2-7, with 8 bases aligning to TRBD1. The CDR3 DNA is TGTGCCAGCAGCTTATATAGGACAGGGACCGGGGAGCAGTACTTC. Translating it yields CASSLYRTGTGEQYF.